A single sample is the source of the 9 T cell receptor beta chains below, sequenced in a study of cytomegalovirus exposure and HLA in healthy donors. The PCR ran on 60 Vbeta and 13 Jbeta primers. The assay was immunoSEQ multiplex PCR, and TCRdb's table has in-frame clones only and misses some. The sample has some 180,000 clones; around 75% are singletons. Specimen: PBMCs. The receptors here all came from a male donor in good health and CMV-seronegative.

This sequence joins TRBV29-1 and TRBJ2-3; TRBD2 aligns across 11 bases. The J segment lost 6 bases and the V segment lost 1 base, leaving 6 bases of the junction unmatched. The CDR3 totals 15 residues. CDR1 and CDR2 (germline): SQVTM, ANQGSEA. The CDR3: CSVEALAGASDTQYF. The CDR3 DNA is TGCAGCGTTGAAGCACTAGCGGGGGCATCGGATACGCAGTATTTT.

The CDR3 is CASSRSLPPETQYF. CDR3 in DNA: TGTGCCAGCTCACGGAGTCTACCCCCGGAGACCCAGTACTTC. J is TRBJ2-5 and V is TRBV18, with D hard to call. CDR1 and CDR2 from the germline V gene are KGHSH and LQKENI. The CDR3 totals 14 residues. Trimming took 4 bases from V and 5 from J, leaving 14 bases between them.

The V and J genes are TRBV30 and TRBJ1-1; no definite D call. V was shortened by 3 bases and J by 11 bases, with 13 bases between the two germline ends. Germline V lookup: CDR1 GTSNPN, CDR2 SVGIG (reference sequence). The CDR3 consists of 11 residues. The CDR3 loop is CAWRTFRGAFF. The CDR3 DNA reads as TGTGCCTGGAGGACTTTTCGCGGGGCTTTCTTT.

CDR3 in DNA: TGTGCCAGCAGGACGCTAGCGGTCCTCACAGATACGCAGTATTTT. This gives the protein CASRTLAVLTDTQYF. The genes are TRBV19 and TRBJ2-3; 7 bases fit TRBD2. This CDR3 region has 15 residues. CDR1 LNHDA and CDR2 SQIVND come from the germline V gene (reference sequence). V was clipped by 9 bases and J by 2 bases; unmatched bases: 11.

This chain links TRBV28 with TRBJ1-1; 8 positions match TRBD1. This CDR3 has 15 amino acids. V shed 5 bases, J shed 3 bases, and the junction held 8 bases outside the gene matches. Germline values: CDR1 MDHEN, CDR2 SYDVKM. The CDR3 coding sequence is TGTGCCAGCAGTCCAGGGGGCGCGGGATACACTGAAGCTTTCTTT. Residues: CASSPGGAGYTEAFF.

This chain joins TRBV6-1 and TRBJ1-5; D is uncertain. The CDR3 sequence is 15 residues long. Germline V gives CDR1 MNHNS, CDR2 SASEGT. Trimming stripped 3 bases from V and 0 bases from J, with 9 bases between. This CDR3 reads CASSDQMYSNQPQHF. The CDR3, as DNA: TGTGCCAGCAGTGATCAGATGTATAGCAATCAGCCCCAGCATTTT.

The chain recombines TRBV7-6 with TRBJ2-7; TRBD1 might be the D (6 bases). CDR3 size: 14 residues. Germline CDR1 is SGHVS and CDR2 is FNYEAQ. V shed 4 bases and J shed 2 bases, with 12 bases lying between them. CDR3 sequence: CASSYRDTTYEQYF. Written as DNA, the CDR3 is TGTGCCAGCAGCTACCGGGACACAACCTACGAGCAGTACTTC.

DNA for the CDR3: TGTGCCAGCAGTTTAGCGAGGGGGGGTCACAATGAGCAGTTCTTC. It is translated as CASSLARGGHNEQFF. J is TRBJ2-1 and V is TRBV27; D is perhaps TRBD2 (7 bases). V was trimmed by 2 bases and J by 5 bases, leaving 13 bases between them. Looked up from germline, CDR1 is MNHEY and CDR2 is SMNVEV (reference sequence). The CDR3 contains 15 residues.

This clone was found a few times. The chain is built from TRBV19 and TRBJ2-1; 8 nucleotides align to TRBD2. The CDR3 runs to 15 residues. With 4 bases clipped from V and 7 bases from J, the junction kept 9 bases outside the gene matches. CDR1 is LNHDA and CDR2 is SQIVND in the germline V gene (reference sequence). The CDR3 DNA is TGTGCCAGTAGTACATACGGGGGGGCCCCAAATGAGCAGTTCTTC. Its protein is CASSTYGGAPNEQFF. The entire variable domain, with the rest obtained from reference TRBV19 and TRBJ2-1, is as follows: DGGITQSPKYLFRKEGQNVTLSCEQNLNHDAMYWYRQDPGQGLRLIYYSQIVNDFQKGDIAEGYSVSREKKESFPLTVTSAQKNPTAFYLCASSTYGGAPNEQFFGPGTRLTVL.